These 2 T cell receptor beta chains came from one sample sequenced in a study of OX40 agonist ivuxolimab in advanced cancers. TCRdb keeps only in-frame clones here, not all; method: immunoSEQ multiplex PCR. Of some 83,000 clones listed, roughly 80% were seen once; the top ten hold approximately 7%. Source: CD4+ or CD8+ T cells sorted from blood, taken in a trial of the OX40 agonist ivuxolimab. The receptors stem from an adult with an advanced solid tumor such as melanoma, head and neck, liver or kidney cancer.

CDR3 DNA: TGTGCCAGCAGCCCGTCGCGGCGCGGAGGCACAGATACGCAGTATTTT. Protein product: CASSPSRRGGTDTQYF. The rearrangement joins TRBV27 to TRBJ2-3, with no clear D. V was shortened by 6 bases and J by 1 base, with 17 bases between the two germline ends. The germline V gene encodes CDR1 MNHEY and CDR2 SMNVEV (reference sequence). This CDR3 is built from 16 residues.

V and J are TRBV5-4 and TRBJ1-1; D gene ambiguous. Germline V lookup: CDR1 SGHNT, CDR2 YYREEE (reference sequence). This CDR3 region has 15 residues. Trimming shortened V by 1 base and J by 1 base, and 11 bases separated the two germline ends. CDR3 loop: CASSLYPDPNTEAFF. In DNA form, the CDR3 reads TGTGCCAGCAGCTTGTACCCGGACCCGAACACTGAAGCTTTCTTT.